Each of the 26 T cell receptor beta chains below was sequenced from the same sample in a study of T-cell memory formation after mild COVID-19. MiXCR was run by TCRdb on the 5' RACE reads, yielding one entry per CDR3 protein. The sample shows some 300,000 distinct CDR3 sequences, roughly a fifth of them seen only once. The material sequenced was PBMCs or a T cell subset sorted from them (not recorded which). These receptors were taken from a man in his late teens or twenties who had mild COVID-19 (a few samples of this study predate the infection). Cell type and time point are not known.

As to this clonotype: A single base separates this from a much larger clone, so it may be a read error. The J gene is TRBJ1-4, the V gene TRBV12-3 or TRBV12-4; D is unclear. The CDR3 extends over 13 amino acids. DNA of the CDR3: TGTGCCAGCAGTTTAGCCAGTAATGAAAAACTGATTTTT. The encoded protein is CASSLASNEKLIF.

This clonotype was observed a few times. The J gene is TRBJ2-3, the V gene TRBV4-3, with 10 bases lining up with TRBD1. CDR1 and CDR2 (germline): LGHNA, YSLEER. V dropped 0 bases and J dropped 5; count of bases not matched to a gene: 11. The CDR3 sequence is 18 residues long. The CDR3 DNA reads as TGCGCCAGCAGCCAAGATCTGACAGGGGGCGCGTATGAAGATACGCAGTATTTT. Translating gives CASSQDLTGGAYEDTQYF.

This clonotype was found many times. The V and J genes are TRBV28 and TRBJ1-4, with 7 positions matching TRBD1. V shed 5 bases, J shed 1 base, and the junction held 4 bases outside the gene matches. CDR3 length: 15 residues. The V gene's germline CDR1 is MDHEN and CDR2 SYDVKM. CDR3 sequence reads: CASSTTGVTNEKLFF. The CDR3 nucleotides read TGTGCCAGCAGTACCACAGGGGTAACTAATGAAAAACTGTTTTTT. Supplemented by reference TRBV28 and TRBJ1-4, the full variable domain reads DVKVTQSSRYLVKRTGEKVFLECVQDMDHENMFWYRQDPGLGLRLIYFSYDVKMKEKGDIPEGYSVSREKKERFSLILESASTNQTSMYLCASSTTGVTNEKLFFGSGTQLSVL.

The chain links TRBV4-1 to TRBJ1-5; the match to TRBD1 covers 9 bases. The CDR3 length is 15 residues. After removal of 3 bases from V and 9 bases from J, the junction contained 9 bases not matched to a gene. The germline V gene encodes CDR1 MGHRA and CDR2 YSYEKL. DNA of the CDR3: TGCGCCAGCAGCCAGAAAACAGGGGGCCTATCGCCCCAGCATTTT. This gives the protein CASSQKTGGLSPQHF.

The rearrangement links TRBV7-2 to TRBJ1-1; 7 positions agree with TRBD1. The CDR3 has 14 residues. Germline-derived CDR1 and CDR2 are SGHTA and FQGNSA. V was clipped by 6 bases and J by 4 bases; unmatched bases: 8. CDR3 sequence (DNA): TGTGCCAGCAGTTCTACAGGGGTCCGCACTGAAGCTTTCTTT. This sequence encodes CASSSTGVRTEAFF.

J is TRBJ1-1 and V is TRBV29-1; D is possibly TRBD1 (5 bases). The ends were cut back, 5 bases at V and 0 bases at J, with 13 bases in the middle. The CDR3 consists of 14 residues. Per the germline V gene, CDR1 is SQVTM and CDR2 is ANQGSEA. The CDR3 sequence is CSVPARAMNTEAFF. CDR3 DNA sequence: TGCAGCGTTCCCGCCAGGGCCATGAACACTGAAGCTTTCTTT.

The chain couples TRBV4-2 to TRBJ2-1, with D possibly being TRBD1 or TRBD2 (6 bases each). The germline V gene encodes CDR1 LGHNA and CDR2 YNFKEQ. The V end was cut by 0 bases, the J end by 2 bases, with 11 bases between. The CDR3 is 16 amino acids. The CDR3 here is CASSQDPEGAYNEQFF. The CDR3 DNA reads as TGTGCCAGCAGCCAAGATCCGGAGGGGGCCTACAATGAGCAGTTCTTC.

The V and J genes are TRBV20-1 and TRBJ1-6; possibly TRBD1 for D (5 bases). This CDR3 has 14 residues. Germline lookup yields CDR1 DFQATT and CDR2 SNEGSKA (reference sequence). V was cut by 6 bases and J by 1 base, with 10 bases left in between. The CDR3, as DNA: TGCAGTGCCACGGGGGGATCCTATAATTCACCCCTCCACTTT. This sequence encodes CSATGGSYNSPLHF.

This clonotype appeared a few times. The gene calls are TRBV5-1 and TRBJ2-7; possibly TRBD2 for D (5 bases). Germline CDR1 is SGHRS and CDR2 is YFSETQ. The CDR3 totals 14 residues. V gave up 4 bases and J gave up 0 bases, with 11 bases separating them. CDR3 in DNA: TGCGCCAGCAGCCGGACTGCCAGCTCCTACGAGCAGTACGTC. Translating gives CASSRTASSYEQYV.

The rearrangement uses TRBV12-3 or TRBV12-4 and TRBJ1-2, with TRBD1 matching over 8 bases. CDR3 size: 14 residues. J lost 6 bases, V lost 7 bases, and 10 bases had no gene match. The CDR3 here is CASNPGQEGHGYTF. The CDR3 nucleotides read TGTGCCAGCAACCCGGGACAGGAGGGCCATGGCTACACCTTC.

J is TRBJ1-4 and V is TRBV7-9; the D gene is possibly TRBD1 (6 bases). V lost 3 bases and J 8 bases, leaving 10 bases between the germline ends. CDR1 is SEHNR and CDR2 is FQNEAQ in the germline V gene (reference sequence). CDR3 length: 13 amino acids. CDR3 region: CASSLQGTEKLFF. The CDR3 DNA reads as TGTGCCAGCAGCTTGCAGGGGACAGAAAAACTGTTTTTT.

The CDR3 nucleotides are TGTGCCTGTAGGACAGGGGGTAATTCACCCCTCCACTTT. It is translated as CACRTGGNSPLHF. The genes are TRBV30 and TRBJ1-6; 10 positions agree with TRBD1. The CDR3 is made up of 13 amino acids. Germline V lookup: CDR1 GTSNPN, CDR2 SVGIG (reference sequence). V lost 6 bases, J lost 6 bases, and 2 bases stayed unmatched.

Ten or more counts support this clonotype. The chain is built from TRBV4-1 and TRBJ2-2, with no clear D. Deletions cut 2 bases from V and 9 bases from J, with 16 bases between. Germline V CDR1 and CDR2: MGHRA, YSYEKL. The length of the CDR3 is 15 residues. The CDR3 region has the DNA TGCGCCAGCAGCCAATTAAGAACTGAATCCCGGGAGCTGTTTTTT. Residues: CASSQLRTESRELFF.

This clonotype was observed a handful of times. The CDR3 DNA is TGTGCCAGCAGCTTGCAGGGCAGTAATTCACCCCTCCACTTT. This gives the protein CASSLQGSNSPLHF. V is TRBV7-9 and J is TRBJ1-6; tentatively, D is TRBD1 (5 bases). V dropped 3 bases and J dropped 6 bases, with 9 bases sitting between them. Germline V lookup: CDR1 SEHNR, CDR2 FQNEAQ (reference sequence). This CDR3 has 14 amino acids.

The chain uses TRBV7-2 and TRBJ2-1; TRBD2 aligns across 9 bases. Germline V lookup: CDR1 SGHTA, CDR2 FQGNSA. With 5 bases clipped from V and 8 bases from J, the junction kept 13 bases outside the gene matches. The CDR3 runs 16 residues. The chain's CDR3 is CASSPLSLAGFDEQFF. The CDR3 region has the DNA TGTGCCAGCAGCCCGCTCAGTCTAGCGGGGTTCGATGAGCAGTTCTTC.

The table lists this clonotype with a few counts. The chain carries TRBV7-6 and TRBJ1-1; D is unresolved. The V gene lost 3 bases and the J gene lost 4 bases, with 12 bases spanning the gap. Germline CDR1 reads SGHVS; CDR2 reads FNYEAQ. The CDR3 has 14 residues. The CDR3 sequence is CASSLGIYGTEAFF. DNA of the CDR3: TGTGCCAGCAGCTTGGGAATTTACGGCACTGAAGCTTTCTTT.

Only a few counts were recorded for this clonotype. The CDR3: CASSQERGMNTEAFF. In DNA, the CDR3 is TGTGCCAGCAGCCAAGAGAGGGGGATGAACACTGAAGCTTTCTTT. The chain has TRBV3-1 and TRBJ1-1; tentatively, D is TRBD1 (6 bases). Germline CDR1 is LGHDT and CDR2 is YNNKEL (reference sequence). Between the trimmed V and J ends, which lost 0 bases and 0 bases, there was a span of 8 bases. The CDR3 has 15 amino acids.

The CDR3 region has the DNA TGTGCCAGCAGTTTATCTGGGACAGGGGACACAGATACGCAGTATTTT. Its protein product is CASSLSGTGDTDTQYF. The J gene is TRBJ2-3, the V gene TRBV12-3 or TRBV12-4; the match to TRBD1 covers 10 bases. The CDR3 is 16 residues long. The J segment lost 2 bases and the V segment lost 2 bases, leaving 4 bases of the junction unmatched.

The chain links TRBV10-3 to TRBJ1-5; 7 bases line up with TRBD1. Trimming took 0 bases from V and 4 from J; bases not matched to a gene: 3. The CDR3 length is 15 residues. Germline lookup yields CDR1 ENHRY and CDR2 SYGVKD. In nucleotides, the CDR3 is TGTGCCATCAGTGAGTCCAGGGGGGGAAATCAGCCCCAGCATTTT. Protein: CAISESRGGNQPQHF.

This clonotype was recorded a few times. The rearrangement links TRBV4-3 to TRBJ2-3; D is undetermined. V lost 0 bases and J 7 bases, leaving 8 bases between the germline ends. CDR3 length equals 13 residues. Germline loops: CDR1 LGHNA, CDR2 YSLEER. The CDR3 here is CASSQDRHHTQYF. CDR3 bases: TGCGCCAGCAGCCAAGATCGTCACCATACGCAGTATTTT.

V is TRBV7-3 and J is TRBJ2-3, with 12 positions matching TRBD2. Germline V gives CDR1 SGHTA, CDR2 FQGTGA. The CDR3 is 15 amino acids. With V trimmed by 8 bases and J by 2 bases, 5 bases remained unmatched. The CDR3 bases are TGTGCCAGCGGCCTAGCGGGGGGGCCCACAGATACGCAGTATTTT. Encoded protein: CASGLAGGPTDTQYF.

A note on this clonotype: The junction departs from the called germline gene at one end, perhaps through a read error. The chain carries TRBV7-7 and TRBJ2-1, with 10 bases aligning to TRBD1. Germline assignment: CDR1 SSHAT and CDR2 FNYEAQ (reference sequence). This CDR3 contains 15 residues. The CDR3 loop is CASSLGQGGTNEQFF. CDR3 in DNA: TGTGCTAGCAGCTTAGGACAGGGGGGAACCAATGAGCAGTTCTTC. Looking up the rest from reference TRBV7-7 and TRBJ2-1 gives the full variable domain: GAGVSQSPRYKVTKRGQDVTLRCDPISSHATLYWYQQALGQGPEFLTYFNYEAQPDKSGLPSDRFSAERPEGSISTLTIQRTEQRDSAMYRCASSLGQGGTNEQFFGPGTRLTVL.

In its sample, this clonotype was seen a few times. J is TRBJ2-1 and V is TRBV6-2 or TRBV6-3, with D possibly matching TRBD1 (6 bases). Germline V CDR1 and CDR2: MNHEY, SVGEGT. The V end lost 4 bases, the J end lost 2 bases, and 15 bases lay between the germline ends. CDR3 length: 16 residues. The CDR3, as DNA: TGTGCCAGCAGTTCCACCAGGGCAGGGGCCTACAATGAGCAGTTCTTC. This sequence encodes CASSSTRAGAYNEQFF.

This clonotype appeared many times. The gene calls are TRBV19 and TRBJ2-2; no reliable D call. CDR1 LNHDA and CDR2 SQIVND come from the germline V gene (reference sequence). This CDR3 spans 15 amino acids. V was pared by 6 bases and J by 4 bases, with 15 bases between. The CDR3: CASRYRLASTGELFF. DNA for the CDR3: TGTGCCAGTAGATATAGGTTGGCGAGCACCGGGGAGCTGTTTTTT.

This clonotype was found many times. The V and J genes are TRBV4-2 and TRBJ1-1; 9 positions agree with TRBD1. This CDR3 is built from 15 residues. Germline CDR1 reads LGHNA; CDR2 reads YNFKEQ. After removal of 8 bases from V and 4 bases from J, the junction contained 11 bases not matched to a gene. The CDR3: CASGNMGQGSTEAFF. The CDR3 DNA sequence: TGTGCCAGCGGGAATATGGGACAGGGCAGCACTGAAGCTTTCTTT.

This clonotype has at least ten counts. The chain carries TRBV5-1 and TRBJ2-7, with TRBD1 matching over 9 bases. This CDR3 region has 14 residues. The ends lost 7 bases at V and 5 bases at J; junction bases unmatched: 10. Looked up from germline, CDR1 is SGHRS and CDR2 is YFSETQ. CDR3 loop: CASSRRDRAHEQYF. The CDR3 bases are TGCGCCAGCTCCCGCCGGGACAGGGCCCACGAGCAGTACTTC.